This TCR beta chain was recovered during a study of preoperative IRX-2 immunotherapy in early breast cancer (dated by TCRdb to about 2019). As concerns this clone: It lacks a known antigen. Nothing much larger sits one base from this clone, and base qualities are not available.

Library creation used the immunoSEQ multiplex PCR assay. In its TCRdb copy, this immuneACCESS table keeps in-frame sequences only and misses some clones. Where compared with another copy, unresolved V genes explain less than half of these, and the others have no known cause. The sample yields around 25,000 clones; roughly 96% were counted once. Jointly, the top ten make up about 17% of the sample. V loses 6 bases at its end and J loses 3 bases; junction bases beyond the gene matches: 11. According to the germline V gene, CDR1 reads SGHTA and CDR2 reads FQGNSA. The CDR3 sequence holds 15 residues, the cysteine and phenylalanine included. Only the CDR3 part of the read is kept: 45 bases, read in frame from the first base. The sample's treatment or condition, from its label and the paper: preoperative locoregional IRX-2 cytokine immunotherapy. The samples were obtained from a phase Ib study that tested preoperative, locoregional IRX-2 cytokine immunotherapy meant to prime immune responses. The donors were early-stage breast cancer patients who were given IRX-2 prior to surgery.

This chain joins TRBV7-2 to TRBJ2-7; the junction holds 7 bases that match TRBD2. The sequences come from tumor tissue, collected after IRX-2 immunotherapy. The sequence came from a human donor with breast cancer. At the DNA level, the sequence is TGTGCCAGCAGTTCCATGGGGGGGACTCACTACGAGCAGTACTTC. Its protein is CASSSMGGTHYEQYF.